Listed below are T cell receptor beta chains from one sample, sequenced in a study of Ad26.COV2.S vaccination and SARS-CoV-2 variants. TCRdb's copy holds only in-frame clones and misses some; the assay was immunoSEQ multiplex PCR. The table includes 350,000 to 500,000 clones, more than 80% detected once. The source was peripheral blood, collected in a trial of Ad26.COV2.S vaccine versus placebo. Receptors were obtained from a person aged 18 to 59 who received the Ad26.COV2.S COVID-19 vaccine or a placebo. The conserved cysteine and the conserved F or W are not part of the CDR3 here. The size entry is marked missing in some rows and otherwise reads once, few, many or a size class.

v_call	cdr3_length	j_call	clone_size	cdr3_aa
TRBV10-3	13	TRBJ2-3	once	AISDGGISTDTQY
TRBV6-6	13	TRBJ1-5	few	ASRTGDRGDQPQH
TRBV10-3	13	TRBJ1-1	NA	AISVGSKINTEAF
TRBV19	14	TRBJ2-1	NA	ASSRLAGSDDNEQF
TRBV6-5	13	TRBJ1-3	NA	ASGLRRGSGNTIY
TRBV29-1	12	TRBJ1-1	NA	SGGHRGMNTEAF
TRBV18	12	TRBJ2-3	NA	ASSQGLATDTQY
TRBV18	13	TRBJ1-2	NA	ASSPGTEELWGYT
TRBV30	18	TRBJ2-3	once	AWVPPRLAGGQRGPDTQY
TRBV11-3	12	TRBJ1-1	NA	ASSLGGVNTEAF
TRBV6-2/TRBV6-3	14	TRBJ2-7	NA	ASSGLQGPEGYEQY
TRBV29-1	12	TRBJ2-1	NA	SARTSGSYNEQF
TRBV9	12	TRBJ1-4	NA	ASSVGGYDEKLF
TRBV2	15	TRBJ1-6	NA	ASIPRFQGEKDSPLH
TRBV5-1	12	TRBJ2-1	NA	ASTLAGGQDEQF
TRBV4-3	11	TRBJ2-7	NA	ASSPSREYEQY
TRBV2	9	TRBJ2-5	NA	ASSVGETQY
TRBV28	9	TRBJ2-1	NA	ASSFSREQF
TRBV12-3/TRBV12-4	10	TRBJ1-5	NA	ASSLDSQPQH
TRBV9	13	TRBJ1-6	once	ASTVGPLRGAPLH
TRBV7-2	13	TRBJ2-1	many	ASSLGLAGNNEQF
TRBV12-5	15	TRBJ2-3	NA	ASGLGLAGGITDTQY
TRBV2	12	TRBJ1-6	NA	ASRGQSSNSPLH
TRBV25-1	11	TRBJ2-7	NA	ASAVGGPYEQY
TRBV7-9	10	TRBJ1-2	few	ASHWGGYGYT
TRBV6-2/TRBV6-3	12	TRBJ2-7	NA	ASSSWDSNYEQY
TRBV13	11	TRBJ1-2	NA	ASSLRGGHGYT
TRBV21-1	15	TRBJ2-7	once	ASSNGQEGRGIYEQY
TRBV5-1	12	TRBJ1-1	once	ASSWTGRNTEAF
TRBV25-1	12	TRBJ2-7	NA	ASSEYVGMGEQY
TRBV15	13	TRBJ1-2	many	ATSRDQGAGYGYT
TRBV6-5	13	TRBJ2-7	NA	ASSPRTRSTYEQY
TRBV11-3	13	TRBJ2-1	once	ASSQRTSGYNEQF
TRBV10-2	12	TRBJ2-7	NA	ATRRQGETYEQY
TRBV6-2/TRBV6-3	12	TRBJ1-2	NA	ASSSRQGLGGYT
TRBV19	11	TRBJ2-7	NA	ASSTAGGYEQY
TRBV3-1/TRBV3-2	16	TRBJ2-5	NA	ASSQATSRLLLSETQY
TRBV19	10	TRBJ2-1	NA	ARGTENNEQF
TRBV6-2/TRBV6-3	14	TRBJ1-5	NA	ASSSMGKGINQPQH
TRBV5-1	11	TRBJ2-7	NA	ASGTSGVNEQY
TRBV3-1/TRBV3-2	13	TRBJ1-4	NA	ASSQWDGANEKLF
TRBV29-1	11	TRBJ1-1	NA	SAQTGEGTEAF
TRBV6-2/TRBV6-3	12	TRBJ2-2	NA	ASSSTRIPGELF
TRBV29-1	11	TRBJ2-7	NA	SVTPPNSYEQY
TRBV5-5	11	TRBJ1-1	NA	ASSLALNTEAF
TRBV28	13	TRBJ1-1	NA	ASSQRLTGDTEAF
TRBV6-2/TRBV6-3	14	TRBJ1-2	NA	ASSYSSPGTPEGYT
TRBV6-2/TRBV6-3	14	TRBJ2-7	NA	ASSYRSGRSSYEQY